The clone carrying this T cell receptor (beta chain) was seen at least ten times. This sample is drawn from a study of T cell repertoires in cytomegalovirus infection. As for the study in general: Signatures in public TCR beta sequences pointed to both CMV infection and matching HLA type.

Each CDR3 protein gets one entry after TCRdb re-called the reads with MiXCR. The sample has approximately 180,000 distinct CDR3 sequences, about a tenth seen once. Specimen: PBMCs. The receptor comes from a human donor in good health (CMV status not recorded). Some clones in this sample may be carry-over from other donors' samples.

CDR3 coding DNA: TGTGCCAGCAGCTCAGGGGGACTAGCGGGGGACCAAGAGACCCAGTACTTC. This sequence encodes CASSSGGLAGDQETQYF. The chain has TRBV7-2 and TRBJ2-5; 14 bases fit TRBD2. The CDR3 sequence is 17 residues long. The trim removed 4 bases at V and 0 bases at J, leaving 4 bases unmatched. CDR1 is SGHTA, CDR2 FQGNSA, per germline.